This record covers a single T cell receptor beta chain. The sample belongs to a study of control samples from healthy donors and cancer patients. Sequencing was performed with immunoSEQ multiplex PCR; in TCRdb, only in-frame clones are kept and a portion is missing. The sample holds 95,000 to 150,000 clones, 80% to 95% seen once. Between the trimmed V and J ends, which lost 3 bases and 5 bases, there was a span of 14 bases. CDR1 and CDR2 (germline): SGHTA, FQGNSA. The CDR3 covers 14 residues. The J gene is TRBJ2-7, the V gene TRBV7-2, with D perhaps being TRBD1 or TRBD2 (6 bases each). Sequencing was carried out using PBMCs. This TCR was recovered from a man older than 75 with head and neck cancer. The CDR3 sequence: CASSLFSGEDEQYF. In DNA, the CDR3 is TGTGCCAGCAGCTTGTTCTCAGGGGAGGACGAGCAGTACTTC.